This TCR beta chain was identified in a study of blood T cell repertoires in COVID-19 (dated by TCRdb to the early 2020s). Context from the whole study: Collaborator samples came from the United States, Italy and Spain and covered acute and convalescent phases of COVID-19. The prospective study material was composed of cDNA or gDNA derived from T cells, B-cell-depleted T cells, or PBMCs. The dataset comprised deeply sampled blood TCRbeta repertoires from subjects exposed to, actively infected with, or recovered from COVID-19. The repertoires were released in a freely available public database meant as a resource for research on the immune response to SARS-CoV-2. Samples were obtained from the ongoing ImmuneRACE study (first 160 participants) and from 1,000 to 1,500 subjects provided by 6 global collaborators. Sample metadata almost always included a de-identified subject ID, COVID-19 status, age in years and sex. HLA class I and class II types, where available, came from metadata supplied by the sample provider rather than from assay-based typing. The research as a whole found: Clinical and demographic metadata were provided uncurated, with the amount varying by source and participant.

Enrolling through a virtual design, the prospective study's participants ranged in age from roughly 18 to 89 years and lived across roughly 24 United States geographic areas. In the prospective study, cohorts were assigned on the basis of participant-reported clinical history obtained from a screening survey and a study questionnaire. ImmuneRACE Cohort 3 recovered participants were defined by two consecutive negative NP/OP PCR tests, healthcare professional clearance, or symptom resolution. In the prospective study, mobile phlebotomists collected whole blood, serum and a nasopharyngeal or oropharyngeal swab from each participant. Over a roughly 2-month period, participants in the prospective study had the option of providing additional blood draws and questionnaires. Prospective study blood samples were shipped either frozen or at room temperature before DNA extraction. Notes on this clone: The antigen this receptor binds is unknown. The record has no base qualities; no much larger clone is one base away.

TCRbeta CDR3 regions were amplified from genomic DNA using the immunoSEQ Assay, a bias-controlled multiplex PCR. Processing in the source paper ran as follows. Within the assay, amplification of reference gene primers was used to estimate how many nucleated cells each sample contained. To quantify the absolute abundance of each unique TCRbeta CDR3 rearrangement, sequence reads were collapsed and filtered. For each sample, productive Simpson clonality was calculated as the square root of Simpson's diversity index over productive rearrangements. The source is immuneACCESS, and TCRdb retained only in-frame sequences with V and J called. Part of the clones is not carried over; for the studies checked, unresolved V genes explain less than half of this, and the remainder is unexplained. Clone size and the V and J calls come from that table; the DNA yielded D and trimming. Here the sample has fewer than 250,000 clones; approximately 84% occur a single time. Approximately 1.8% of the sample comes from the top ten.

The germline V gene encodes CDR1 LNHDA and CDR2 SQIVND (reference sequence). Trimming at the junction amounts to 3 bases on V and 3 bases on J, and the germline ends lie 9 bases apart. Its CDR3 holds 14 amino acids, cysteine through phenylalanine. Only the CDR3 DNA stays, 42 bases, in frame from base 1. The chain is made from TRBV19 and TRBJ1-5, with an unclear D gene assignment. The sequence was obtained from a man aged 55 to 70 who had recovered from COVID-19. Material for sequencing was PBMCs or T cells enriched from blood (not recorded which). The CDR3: CASSIQANNQPQHF. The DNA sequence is TGTGCCAGTAGTATTCAGGCGAACAATCAGCCCCAGCATTTT.